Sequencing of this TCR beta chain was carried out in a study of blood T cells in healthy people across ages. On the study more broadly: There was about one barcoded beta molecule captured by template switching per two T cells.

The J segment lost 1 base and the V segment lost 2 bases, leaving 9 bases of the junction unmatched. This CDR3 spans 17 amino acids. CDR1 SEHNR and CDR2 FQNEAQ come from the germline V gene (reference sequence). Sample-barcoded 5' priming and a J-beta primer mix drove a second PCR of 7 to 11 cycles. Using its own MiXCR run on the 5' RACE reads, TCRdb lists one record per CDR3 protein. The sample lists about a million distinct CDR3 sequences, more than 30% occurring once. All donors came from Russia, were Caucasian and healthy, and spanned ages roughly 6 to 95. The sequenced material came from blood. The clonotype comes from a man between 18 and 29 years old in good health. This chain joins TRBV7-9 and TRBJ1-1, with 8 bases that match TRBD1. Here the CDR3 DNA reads TGTGCCAGCAGCTTACTAGGGCAGGGGGCCGGGAACACTGAAGCTTTCTTT. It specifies CASSLLGQGAGNTEAFF.